This T cell receptor delta chain was identified in a study of Vδ1+ human thymocytes. The study, taken as a whole, reports: Despite high sort purity, roughly 20% of thymic T cell receptor delta sequences were Vdelta2. Thymic TRG and TRD repertoires appeared highly polyclonal. TRG sequences recurred across donors, whereas TRD sequences stayed essentially private.

The template was reverse-transcribed extracted RNA. Multiplex PCR used pooled V-gene forward primers and a constant-region reverse primer to amplify CDR3s. TCRdb re-called clones from the multiplex PCR reads via CATT. The sample has some 25,000 delta-chain clones, under 8.5% seen once. This clone was picked up a small number of times. Its antigen remains unknown. Losses at the gene ends were 1 base for V and 11 bases for J; bases not matched to a gene: 11. CDR1 and CDR2 from the germline V gene are TSWWSYY and QGS. The CDR3 contains 16 residues. After alphabeta T cell depletion, CD3+ Vdelta1+ Vdelta2- thymocytes were sorted.

The receptor was isolated from a girl in the first two years of life who had congenital heart surgery. Input material: Vdelta1+ gamma-delta thymocytes from the thymus. The subset was: FACS-sorted CD3+ TCRalphabeta- TCRVdelta1+ TCRVdelta2- thymocytes. The chain employs TRDV1 and TRDJ1; 12 bases are shared with TRDD3. In DNA, the CDR3 is TGTGCTCTTGGGGAACATCCTACGTCTGGGGGATACGGCCTCATCTTT. This translates into CALGEHPTSGGYGLIF.